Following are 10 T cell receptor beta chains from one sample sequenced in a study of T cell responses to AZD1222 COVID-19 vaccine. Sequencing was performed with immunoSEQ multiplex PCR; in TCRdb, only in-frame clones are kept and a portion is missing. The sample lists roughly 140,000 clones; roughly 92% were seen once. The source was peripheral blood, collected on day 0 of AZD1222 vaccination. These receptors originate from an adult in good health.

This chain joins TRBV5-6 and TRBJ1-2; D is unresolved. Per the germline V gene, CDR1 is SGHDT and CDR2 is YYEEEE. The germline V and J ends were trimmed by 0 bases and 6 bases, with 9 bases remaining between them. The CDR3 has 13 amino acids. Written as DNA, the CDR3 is TGTGCCAGCAGCTTGGCGGCAGACGATGGCTACACCTTC. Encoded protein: CASSLAADDGYTF. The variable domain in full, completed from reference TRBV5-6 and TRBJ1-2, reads DAGVTQSPTHLIKTRGQQVTLRCSPKSGHDTVSWYQQALGQGPQFIFQYYEEEERQRGNFPDRFSGHQFPNYSSELNVNALLLGDSALYLCASSLAADDGYTFGSGTRLTVV.

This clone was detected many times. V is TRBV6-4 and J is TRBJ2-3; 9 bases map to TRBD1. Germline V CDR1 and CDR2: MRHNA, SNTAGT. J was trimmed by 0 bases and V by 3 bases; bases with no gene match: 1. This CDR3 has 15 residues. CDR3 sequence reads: CASSEGTGSTDTQYF. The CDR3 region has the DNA TGTGCCAGCAGTGAGGGGACAGGGAGCACAGATACGCAGTATTTT.

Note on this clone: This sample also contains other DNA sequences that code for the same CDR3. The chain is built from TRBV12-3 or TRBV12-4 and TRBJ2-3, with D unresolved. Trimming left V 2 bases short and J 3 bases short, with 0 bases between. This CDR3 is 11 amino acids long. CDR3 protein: CASSLTDTQYF. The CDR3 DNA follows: TGTGCCAGCAGTTTAACAGATACGCAGTATTTT.

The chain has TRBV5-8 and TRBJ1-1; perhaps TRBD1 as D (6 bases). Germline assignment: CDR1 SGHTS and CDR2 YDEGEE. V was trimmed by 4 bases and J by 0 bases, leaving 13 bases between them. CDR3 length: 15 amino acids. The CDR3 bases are TGTGCCAGCAGCCTCTCAGGGGTCATGAACACTGAAGCTTTCTTT. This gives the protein CASSLSGVMNTEAFF.

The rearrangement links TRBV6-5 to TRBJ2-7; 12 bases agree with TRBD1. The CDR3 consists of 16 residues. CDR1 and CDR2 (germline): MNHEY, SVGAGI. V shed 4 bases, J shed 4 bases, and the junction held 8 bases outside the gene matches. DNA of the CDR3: TGTGCCAGCAGTTTGGGGACAGGGGGCCTATTTTACGAGCAGTACTTC. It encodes CASSLGTGGLFYEQYF.

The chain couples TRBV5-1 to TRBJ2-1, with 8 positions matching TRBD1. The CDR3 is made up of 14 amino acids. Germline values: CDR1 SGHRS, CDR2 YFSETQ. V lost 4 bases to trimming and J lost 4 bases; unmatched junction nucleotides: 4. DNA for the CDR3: TGCGCCAGCAGCCAGGACAGGGCATACAATGAGCAGTTCTTC. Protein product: CASSQDRAYNEQFF.

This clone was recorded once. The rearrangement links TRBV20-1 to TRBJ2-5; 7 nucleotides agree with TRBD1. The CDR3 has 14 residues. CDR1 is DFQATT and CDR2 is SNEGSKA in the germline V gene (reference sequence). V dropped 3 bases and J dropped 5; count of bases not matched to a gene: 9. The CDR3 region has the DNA TGCAGTGCTAGTCATAACAGGGGACGGGAGACCCAGTACTTC. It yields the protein CSASHNRGRETQYF.

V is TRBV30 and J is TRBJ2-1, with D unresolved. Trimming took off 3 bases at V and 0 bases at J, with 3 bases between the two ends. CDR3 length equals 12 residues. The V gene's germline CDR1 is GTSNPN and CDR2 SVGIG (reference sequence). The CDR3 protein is CAWRYSYNEQFF. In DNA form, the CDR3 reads TGTGCCTGGAGATACTCCTACAATGAGCAGTTCTTC.

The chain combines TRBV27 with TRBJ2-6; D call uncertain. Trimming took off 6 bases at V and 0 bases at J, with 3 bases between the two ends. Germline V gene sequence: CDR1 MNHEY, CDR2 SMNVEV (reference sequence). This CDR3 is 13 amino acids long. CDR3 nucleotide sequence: TGTGCCAGCAGCCCCTCTGGGGCCAACGTCCTGACTTTC. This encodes CASSPSGANVLTF.

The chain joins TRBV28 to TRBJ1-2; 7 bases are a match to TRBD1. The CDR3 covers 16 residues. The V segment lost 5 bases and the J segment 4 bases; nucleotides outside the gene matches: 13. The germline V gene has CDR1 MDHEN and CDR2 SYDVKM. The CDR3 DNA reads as TGTGCCAGCAGTGTGACGGGACAGCAAGCCCTCTATGGCTACACCTTC. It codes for CASSVTGQQALYGYTF.